The rows below give T cell receptor beta chains drawn from one sample of a study of blood T cell repertoires in COVID-19. Assay: immunoSEQ multiplex PCR; the TCRdb copy retains only in-frame clones and omits some. The data contain approximately 250,000 clones, around 88% of them singletons. Source material: PBMCs or T cells enriched from blood (not recorded which). Receptor source: a woman between 40 and 50 years old with acute COVID-19. The CDR3 runs from the conserved cysteine through the conserved F or W. D genes are given only for firm matches. Size is omitted from some rows. Given values are once, few, many or a class for expanded clones.

V gene	J gene	clone size	D gene	CDR3 protein	CDR3 DNA
TRBV9	TRBJ1-6	few	.	CASSVAGDASPLHF	TGTGCCAGCAGCGTAGCAGGGGACGCTTCACCCCTCCACTTT
TRBV19	TRBJ2-3	once	.	CASSIMGGPDTQYF	TGTGCCAGTAGTATTATGGGGGGACCAGATACGCAGTATTTT
TRBV2	TRBJ1-6	.	.	CASRAERSPLHF	TGTGCCAGCAGGGCTGAGCGATCACCCCTCCACTTT
TRBV11-2	TRBJ2-2	.	TRBD1	CASRSPGTGAGELFF	TGTGCCAGCAGGTCTCCCGGGACAGGGGCCGGGGAGCTGTTTTTT
TRBV7-2	TRBJ2-1	.	.	CASSPQRGTTHNEQFF	TGTGCCAGCAGCCCCCAACGAGGTACCACCCACAATGAGCAGTTCTTC
TRBV28	TRBJ2-3	.	.	CASSSVDRPPSDTQYF	TGTGCCAGCAGTTCCGTAGACAGACCACCCAGCGATACGCAGTATTTT
TRBV30	TRBJ2-5	.	TRBD1	CAWSGGQGSGETQYF	TGTGCCTGGAGTGGGGGACAGGGTTCGGGGGAGACCCAGTACTTC
TRBV6-5	TRBJ1-2	.	.	CASSRTEGYGYTF	TGTGCCAGCAGTCGGACAGAAGGCTATGGCTACACCTTC
TRBV9	TRBJ1-4	.	.	CASSVDQGRTNEKLFF	TGTGCCAGCAGCGTAGATCAGGGGCGGACTAATGAAAAACTGTTTTTT
TRBV5-1	TRBJ2-3	.	.	CASSLSSGPSTDTQYF	TGCGCCAGCAGCTTGTCCAGCGGGCCTAGCACAGATACGCAGTATTTT
TRBV27	TRBJ1-2	.	TRBD1	CASSSWTGGYGYTF	TGTGCCAGCAGTTCCTGGACAGGGGGATATGGCTACACCTTC
TRBV27	TRBJ1-2	.	.	CASSTQGGNYGYTF	TGTGCCAGCAGTACCCAGGGAGGCAACTATGGCTACACCTTC
TRBV7-2	TRBJ2-1	.	TRBD2	CASSLLAGTTEQFF	TGTGCCAGCAGCTTACTAGCGGGGACTACTGAGCAGTTCTTC
TRBV27	TRBJ2-1	once	TRBD1	CASSFRQGAYNEQFF	TGTGCCAGCAGTTTTAGGCAGGGGGCCTACAATGAGCAGTTCTTC
TRBV6-2/TRBV6-3	TRBJ1-2	.	.	CASSQSAGNGYTF	TGTGCCAGCAGTCAGTCGGCAGGGAATGGCTACACCTTC
TRBV24-1	TRBJ2-5	.	.	CATSDPTGGETQYF	TGTGCCACCAGTGATCCGACAGGAGGAGAGACCCAGTACTTC
TRBV20-1	TRBJ2-1	.	.	CSASLVATNEQFF	TGCAGTGCTAGTCTGGTAGCTACCAATGAGCAGTTCTTC
TRBV7-8	TRBJ1-2	.	.	CASSGRTGQGYTF	TGTGCCAGCAGCGGACGTACAGGGCAGGGCTACACCTTC
TRBV6-5	TRBJ1-2	.	.	CASSKSKPSYGYTF	TGTGCCAGCAGTAAAAGTAAACCCAGTTATGGCTACACCTTC
TRBV6-5	TRBJ1-6	.	TRBD1	CASTLGTALHF	TGTGCCAGCACCCTAGGGACAGCCCTCCACTTT
TRBV24-1	TRBJ1-2	.	TRBD1	CATSDLTGTGETGYTF	TGTGCCACCAGTGATTTAACCGGGACAGGGGAGACTGGCTACACCTTC
TRBV6-5	TRBJ1-2	.	TRBD1	CASADRGRGYGYTF	TGTGCCAGCGCAGACAGGGGGCGAGGCTATGGCTACACCTTC
TRBV7-2	TRBJ1-2	.	TRBD1	CASSLVVGRGTDYGYTF	TGTGCCAGCAGCTTAGTAGTTGGCAGGGGGACGGACTATGGCTACACCTTC
TRBV29-1	TRBJ2-7	.	TRBD1	CSVRQGGAYEQYF	TGCAGCGTTCGACAGGGGGGGGCCTACGAGCAGTACTTC
TRBV5-1	TRBJ1-1	.	TRBD1	CASSLAKDRGRTEAFF	TGCGCCAGCAGCTTGGCCAAGGACAGGGGGCGTACTGAAGCTTTCTTT
TRBV5-8	TRBJ1-2	.	.	CASSLSGGGKYGYTF	TGTGCCAGCAGCTTGTCCGGGGGTGGGAAGTATGGCTACACCTTC
TRBV7-2	TRBJ1-6	.	.	CASSLDWTGRDLHF	TGTGCCAGCAGTTTGGACTGGACCGGACGGGACCTCCACTTT
TRBV6-5	TRBJ1-6	few	TRBD1	CASSPGTGGVPLHF	TGTGCCAGCAGTCCTGGGACAGGAGGCGTTCCCCTCCACTTT
TRBV28	TRBJ2-3	.	.	CASSRQTGSDTQYF	TGTGCCAGCAGTAGGCAGACCGGGTCAGATACGCAGTATTTT
TRBV4-3	TRBJ2-2	.	.	CASSQDGASHTGELFF	TGCGCCAGCAGCCAAGATGGGGCCTCCCACACCGGGGAGCTGTTTTTT
TRBV5-1	TRBJ2-1	many	.	CASSLDASSYEQFF	TGCGCCAGCAGCTTGGATGCTAGCAGCTATGAGCAGTTCTTC
TRBV19	TRBJ1-1	.	.	CASTNRGSGLEAFF	TGTGCCAGTACCAACCGGGGATCCGGGCTTGAAGCTTTCTTT
TRBV30	TRBJ2-2	.	TRBD1	CAWSSGQGSGELFF	TGTGCCTGGAGCTCGGGACAGGGGTCCGGGGAGCTGTTTTTT
TRBV28	TRBJ1-2	.	TRBD1	CASSRPWDRGYFGYTF	TGTGCCAGCAGTCGCCCGTGGGACAGGGGTTATTTTGGCTACACCTTC
TRBV4-3	TRBJ1-4	.	TRBD1	CASSQGQGYEKLFF	TGCGCCAGCAGCCAGGGACAGGGGTATGAAAAACTGTTTTTT
TRBV11-2	TRBJ2-3	.	TRBD2	CASGGRLTSAGGTQYF	TGTGCCAGCGGAGGACGGTTGACTAGCGCGGGAGGTACGCAGTATTTT
TRBV11-2	TRBJ1-3	few	.	CASSFLQGSGNTIYF	TGTGCCAGCAGCTTCTTACAGGGATCGGGAAACACCATATATTTT
TRBV9	TRBJ2-2	.	.	CASSVEGQFTGELFF	TGTGCCAGCAGCGTAGAAGGACAATTCACCGGGGAGCTGTTTTTT
TRBV7-6	TRBJ1-5	.	TRBD1	CATGGQGYNNQPQHF	TGTGCCACCGGGGGACAGGGTTATAACAATCAGCCCCAGCATTTT
TRBV5-1	TRBJ2-3	.	TRBD2	CASWESGGAADTQYF	TGCGCCAGCTGGGAGAGCGGGGGGGCGGCAGATACGCAGTATTTT
TRBV12-5	TRBJ2-3	.	.	CATGPAGTDTQYF	TGTGCAACAGGCCCTGCAGGCACAGATACGCAGTATTTT
TRBV5-6	TRBJ2-5	.	.	CASSLVGLEQETQYF	TGTGCCAGCAGCTTGGTCGGCTTGGAGCAAGAGACCCAGTACTTC
TRBV30	TRBJ1-4	.	.	CAWTGVRGEKLFF	TGTGCCTGGACGGGCGTCAGGGGTGAAAAACTGTTTTTT
TRBV7-9	TRBJ2-2	.	TRBD2	CASSLETPGLATGELFF	TGTGCCAGCAGCTTAGAGACACCGGGACTAGCCACCGGGGAGCTGTTTTTT
TRBV9	TRBJ2-5	.	TRBD1	CASSVRDRYMETQYF	TGTGCCAGCAGCGTGAGGGACAGATATATGGAGACCCAGTACTTC
TRBV6-5	TRBJ1-1	.	.	CASSYSSVGITEAFF	TGTGCCAGCAGTTACTCGAGTGTCGGGATCACTGAAGCTTTCTTT
TRBV6-6	TRBJ2-3	.	TRBD2	CASRTSGLAREDTQYF	TGTGCCAGCAGAACATCGGGACTAGCGAGGGAGGATACGCAGTATTTT
TRBV10-2	TRBJ1-2	.	.	CASSGRDYGYTF	TGCGCCAGCAGTGGGAGGGATTACGGCTACACCTTC
TRBV29-1	TRBJ2-3	.	TRBD1	CSVTTGGDTQYF	TGCAGCGTTACGACAGGGGGCGATACGCAGTATTTT
TRBV27	TRBJ1-1	.	.	CASSLWSGTEAFF	TGTGCCAGCAGTTTGTGGTCCGGCACTGAAGCTTTCTTT
TRBV9	TRBJ2-7	.	TRBD1	CASSPPKGTGGSEQYF	TGTGCCAGCAGCCCACCGAAGGGGACAGGGGGCAGCGAGCAGTACTTC
TRBV3-1/TRBV3-2	TRBJ2-5	.	TRBD1	CASSQVIGGTGDEETQYF	TGTGCCAGCAGCCAAGTAATTGGAGGGACAGGGGATGAAGAGACCCAGTACTTC
TRBV5-1	TRBJ2-5	.	.	CASSPGDSSIQYF	TGCGCCAGCAGCCCGGGGGACAGCTCGATCCAGTACTTC